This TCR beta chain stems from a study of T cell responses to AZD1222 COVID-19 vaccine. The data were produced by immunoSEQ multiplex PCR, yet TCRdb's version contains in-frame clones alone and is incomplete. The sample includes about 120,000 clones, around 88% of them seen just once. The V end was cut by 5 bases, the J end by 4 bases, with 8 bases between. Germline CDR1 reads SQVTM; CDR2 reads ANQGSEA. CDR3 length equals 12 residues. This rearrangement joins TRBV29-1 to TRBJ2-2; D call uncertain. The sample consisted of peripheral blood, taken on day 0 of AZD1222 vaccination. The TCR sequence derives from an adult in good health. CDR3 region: CSVKLVTGELFF. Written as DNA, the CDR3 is TGCAGCGTTAAATTAGTCACCGGGGAGCTGTTTTTT.